Following are 5 T cell receptor beta chains from one sample sequenced in a study of sequential checkpoint blockade in melanoma. Noted treatment: randomized to nivolumab then ipilimumab (arm A) or the reverse (arm B). The protocol was immunoSEQ multiplex PCR, while the TCRdb copy is restricted to in-frame clones and leaves out a portion. The sample carries 35,000 to 40,000 clones, roughly 85% recorded once. Source: CD8+ T cells sorted from blood (inferred from file names), taken from a patient given nivolumab and ipilimumab in sequence. Every receptor here comes from a human donor with melanoma.

The chain joins TRBV6-4 to TRBJ2-3; 9 bases line up with TRBD2. The CDR3 covers 16 residues. With V trimmed by 3 bases and J by 1 base, 5 bases remained unmatched. The germline V gene encodes CDR1 MRHNA and CDR2 SNTAGT. CDR3 sequence reads: CASSEAAGGGTDTQYF. The CDR3 DNA reads TGTGCCAGCAGTGAGGCCGCGGGAGGGGGCACAGATACGCAGTATTTT.

The J gene is TRBJ2-7, the V gene TRBV9, with 7 bases that match TRBD2. This CDR3 has 15 amino acids. From germline, CDR1 is SGDLS and CDR2 YYNGEE. V shed 1 base and J 2 bases; nucleotides not matched to a gene: 6. CDR3: CASSVKAGPAYEQYF. The CDR3 DNA reads TGTGCCAGCAGCGTAAAAGCGGGACCAGCCTACGAGCAGTACTTC. The full variable domain, its missing parts supplied by reference TRBV9 and TRBJ2-7, is DSGVTQTPKHLITATGQRVTLRCSPRSGDLSVYWYQQSLDQGLQFLIQYYNGEERAKGNILERFSAQQFPDLHSELNLSSLELGDSALYFCASSVKAGPAYEQYFGPGTRLTVT.

V is TRBV13 and J is TRBJ1-1; D uncertain. The V end lost 5 bases, the J end lost 1 base, and 11 bases lay between the germline ends. The CDR3 is made up of 14 amino acids. Looked up from germline, CDR1 is PRHDT and CDR2 is FYEKMQ (reference sequence). CDR3 bases: TGTGCCAGCAGCCCGACGACTAAGAACACTGAAGCTTTCTTT. Protein: CASSPTTKNTEAFF.

The chain is built from TRBV2 and TRBJ2-3; 12 bases line up with TRBD2. Germline V CDR1 and CDR2: SNHLY, FYNNEI. Germline trimming cut 6 bases from V and 5 bases from J; bases unmatched to any gene: 6. The CDR3 has 15 residues. CDR3 in DNA: TGTGCCAGCAGCGGACTAGCGGGGATAGGAGATACGCAGTATTTT. Translation: CASSGLAGIGDTQYF.

The chain uses TRBV28 and TRBJ1-1; 8 bases are shared with TRBD1. This CDR3 has 13 amino acids. V gave up 2 bases and J gave up 6 bases; unmatched junction bases: 2. The germline gives CDR1 MDHEN, CDR2 SYDVKM. The CDR3 DNA sequence: TGTGCCAGCAGTTTAACAGGGGGGTCTGAAGCTTTCTTT. Protein: CASSLTGGSEAFF.